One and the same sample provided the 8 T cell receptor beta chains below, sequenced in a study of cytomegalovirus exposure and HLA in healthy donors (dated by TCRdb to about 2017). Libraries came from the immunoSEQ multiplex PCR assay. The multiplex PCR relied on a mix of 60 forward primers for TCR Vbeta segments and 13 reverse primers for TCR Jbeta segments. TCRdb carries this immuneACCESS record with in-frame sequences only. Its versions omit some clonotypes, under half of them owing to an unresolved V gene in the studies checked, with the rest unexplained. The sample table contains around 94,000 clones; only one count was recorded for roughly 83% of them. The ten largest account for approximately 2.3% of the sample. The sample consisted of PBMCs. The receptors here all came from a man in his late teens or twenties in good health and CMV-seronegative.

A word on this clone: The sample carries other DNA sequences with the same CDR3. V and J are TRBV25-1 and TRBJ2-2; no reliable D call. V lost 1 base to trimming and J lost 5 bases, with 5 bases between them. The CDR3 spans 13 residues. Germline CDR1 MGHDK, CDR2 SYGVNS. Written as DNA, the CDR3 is TGTGCCAGCAGTGAATTCGGGACCGGGGAGCTGTTTTTT. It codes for CASSEFGTGELFF.

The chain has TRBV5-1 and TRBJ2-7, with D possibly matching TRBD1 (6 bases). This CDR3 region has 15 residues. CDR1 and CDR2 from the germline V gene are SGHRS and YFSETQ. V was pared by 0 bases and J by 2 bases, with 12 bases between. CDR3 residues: CASSLGARGPYEQYF. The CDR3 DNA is TGCGCCAGCAGCTTGGGGGCCAGGGGACCCTACGAGCAGTACTTC.

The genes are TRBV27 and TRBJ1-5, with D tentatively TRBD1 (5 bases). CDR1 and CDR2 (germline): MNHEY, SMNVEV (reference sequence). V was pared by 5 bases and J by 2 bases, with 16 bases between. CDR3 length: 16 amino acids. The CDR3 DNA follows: TGTGCCAGCAGTCAAAGGACTGCGGGGGGCAATCAGCCCCAGCATTTT. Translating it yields CASSQRTAGGNQPQHF.

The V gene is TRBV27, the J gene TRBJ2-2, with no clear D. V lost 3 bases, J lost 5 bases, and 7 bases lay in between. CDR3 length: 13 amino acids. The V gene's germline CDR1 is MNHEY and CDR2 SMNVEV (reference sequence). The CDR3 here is CASSLSRTGELFF. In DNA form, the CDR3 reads TGTGCCAGCAGTTTGTCGCGGACCGGGGAGCTGTTTTTT.

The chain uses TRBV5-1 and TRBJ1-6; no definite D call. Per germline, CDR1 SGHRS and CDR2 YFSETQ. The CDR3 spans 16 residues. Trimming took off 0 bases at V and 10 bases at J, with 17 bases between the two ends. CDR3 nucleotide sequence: TGCGCCAGCAGCTTGGCCCCAGTTTCCTTATCGTCACCCCTCCACTTT. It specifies CASSLAPVSLSSPLHF.

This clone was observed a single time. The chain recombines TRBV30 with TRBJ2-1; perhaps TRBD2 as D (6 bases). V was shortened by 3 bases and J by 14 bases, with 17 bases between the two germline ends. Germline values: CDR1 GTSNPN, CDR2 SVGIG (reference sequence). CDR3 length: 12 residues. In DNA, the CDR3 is TGTGCCTGGAGAGGGACGGGAGTATCAGAGTTCTTC. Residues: CAWRGTGVSEFF. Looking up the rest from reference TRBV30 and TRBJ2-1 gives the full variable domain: SQTIHQWPATLVQPVGSPLSLECTVEGTSNPNLYWYRQAAGRGLQLLFYSVGIGQISSEVPQNLSASRPQDRQFILSSKKLLLSDSGFYLCAWRGTGVSEFFGPGTRLTVL.

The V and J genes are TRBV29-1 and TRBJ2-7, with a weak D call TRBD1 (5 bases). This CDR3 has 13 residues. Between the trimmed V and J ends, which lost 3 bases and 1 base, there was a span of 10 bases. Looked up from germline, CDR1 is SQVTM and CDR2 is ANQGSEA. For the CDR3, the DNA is TGCAGCGTTGATGCAGGGCCTTCCTACGAGCAGTACTTC. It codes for CSVDAGPSYEQYF.

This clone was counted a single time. CDR3 amino acids: CASSVGDGGIETQYF. CDR3 coding DNA: TGTGCCAGCAGCGTTGGCGACGGGGGAATAGAGACCCAGTACTTC. The gene calls are TRBV7-8 and TRBJ2-5; D might be TRBD2 (6 bases). Per the germline V gene, CDR1 is SGHVS and CDR2 is FQNEAQ. V was shortened by 5 bases and J by 4 bases, with 17 bases between the two germline ends. The CDR3 runs to 15 residues.